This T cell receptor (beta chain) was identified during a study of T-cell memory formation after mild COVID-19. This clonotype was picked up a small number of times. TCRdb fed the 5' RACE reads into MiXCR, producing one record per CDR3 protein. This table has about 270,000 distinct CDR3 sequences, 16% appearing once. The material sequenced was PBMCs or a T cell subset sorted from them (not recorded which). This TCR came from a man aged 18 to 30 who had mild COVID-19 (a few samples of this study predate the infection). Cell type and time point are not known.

This CDR3 is CASSLGREWAQYF. The CDR3 DNA reads TGTGCCAGCAGCTTGGGCAGGGAGTGGGCGCAGTATTTT. The chain uses TRBV7-2 and TRBJ2-3, with D perhaps assigned TRBD1 or TRBD2 (5 bases each). V shed 3 bases and J shed 10 bases, with 14 bases lying between them. The germline CDR1 and CDR2 sequences are SGHTA and FQGNSA. The CDR3 has 13 amino acids.